Listed here are 29 T cell receptor beta chains from one sample, sequenced in a study of cytomegalovirus exposure and HLA in healthy donors. Measured with immunoSEQ multiplex PCR; TCRdb has only the in-frame clones, and not every one. The sample shows some 200,000 clones, about 90% of them seen only once. The sample was PBMCs. All receptors derive from a woman aged 18 to 35 in good health and CMV-seronegative.

This chain connects TRBV6-1 to TRBJ2-1, with 11 bases aligning to TRBD1. CDR3 length equals 14 residues. The V gene's germline CDR1 is MNHNS and CDR2 SASEGT. V dropped 6 bases and J dropped 7; count of bases not matched to a gene: 5. The CDR3: CASRVGTGGNEQFF. The CDR3 DNA follows: TGTGCCAGCAGGGTAGGGACAGGGGGGAATGAGCAGTTCTTC.

V is TRBV10-3 and J is TRBJ2-7, with TRBD2 matching 11 bases. Trimming took 1 base from V and 5 from J; bases not matched to a gene: 4. Germline CDR1 reads ENHRY; CDR2 reads SYGVKD. CDR3 length: 15 amino acids. CDR3 in DNA: TGTGCCATCAGTGAGTTAGCGGGAGGGCCAAACGAGCAGTACTTC. Its protein is CAISELAGGPNEQYF.

The rearrangement links TRBV19 to TRBJ2-7, with D tentatively TRBD2 (5 bases). CDR1 LNHDA and CDR2 SQIVND come from the germline V gene (reference sequence). V lost 4 bases and J lost 3, with 13 bases in between. The CDR3 sequence is 14 residues long. As DNA, the CDR3 is TGTGCCAGTAGTAAAACCCAGGACTTCTACGAGCAGTACTTC. Translating it yields CASSKTQDFYEQYF.

The chain couples TRBV18 to TRBJ1-1; 10 bases map to TRBD1. CDR3 length: 15 residues. The trim removed 6 bases at V and 1 base at J, leaving 5 bases unmatched. Germline V gene sequence: CDR1 KGHSH, CDR2 LQKENI. DNA for the CDR3: TGTGCCAGCTCCCTTAGACAGGGGGCGAACACTGAAGCTTTCTTT. Its protein product is CASSLRQGANTEAFF. Looking up the rest from reference TRBV18 and TRBJ1-1 gives the full variable domain: NAGVMQNPRHLVRRRGQEARLRCSPMKGHSHVYWYRQLPEEGLKFMVYLQKENIIDESGMPKERFSAEFPKEGPSILRIQQVVRGDSAAYFCASSLRQGANTEAFFGQGTRLTVV.

The J gene is TRBJ1-3, the V gene TRBV2; D is undetermined. Trimming took 10 bases from V and 0 from J, leaving 16 bases between them. This CDR3 is built from 15 residues. The germline CDR1 and CDR2 sequences are SNHLY and FYNNEI. CDR3 residues: CATSGSGSSGNTIYF. The CDR3 coding sequence is TGTGCCACCTCCGGGTCCGGGAGCTCTGGAAACACCATATATTTT. Combining the CDR3 with reference TRBV2 and TRBJ1-3 gives the whole variable domain EPEVTQTPSHQVTQMGQEVILRCVPISNHLYFYWYRQILGQKVEFLVSFYNNEISEKSEIFDDQFSVERPDGSNFTLKIRSTKLEDSAMYFCATSGSGSSGNTIYFGEGSWLTVV.

This clone has just one count. This chain uses TRBV19 with TRBJ2-7, with a tentative D call TRBD2 (5 bases). Germline V gene data show CDR1 as LNHDA and CDR2 as SQIVND (reference sequence). The CDR3 contains 15 residues. V dropped 7 bases and J dropped 0 bases, with 16 bases sitting between them. The CDR3 DNA follows: TGTGCCAGTACCCTTCGTTATGGGAGCTCCTACGAGCAGTACTTC. Amino acids: CASTLRYGSSYEQYF.

V gene TRBV7-9 combines with J gene TRBJ2-1; D possibly corresponds to TRBD2 (5 bases). CDR1 and CDR2 (germline): SEHNR, FQNEAQ (reference sequence). The CDR3 has 11 amino acids. With 6 bases removed from V and 8 bases from J, the gap between germline ends came to 8 bases. DNA for the CDR3: TGTGCCAGCAGTTACGGGGATGAGCAGTTCTTC. It yields the protein CASSYGDEQFF. Complete variable domain (other parts from reference TRBV7-9 and TRBJ2-1): DTGVSQNPRHKITKRGQNVTFRCDPISEHNRLYWYRQTLGQGPEFLTYFQNEAQLEKSRLLSDRFSAERPKGSFSTLEIQRTEQGDSAMYLCASSYGDEQFFGPGTRLTVL.

The V gene is TRBV10-3, the J gene TRBJ1-1; D perhaps matches TRBD1 (5 bases). Trimming shortened V by 2 bases and J by 0 bases, and 7 bases separated the two germline ends. Germline V lookup: CDR1 ENHRY, CDR2 SYGVKD. The CDR3 totals 14 residues. CDR3 loop: CAISERGMNTEAFF. DNA of the CDR3: TGTGCCATCAGTGAGCGGGGGATGAACACTGAAGCTTTCTTT.

This clone was observed once. The gene calls are TRBV7-8 and TRBJ1-1, with D possibly TRBD1 on 6 matching bases. Germline CDR1 reads SGHVS; CDR2 reads FQNEAQ. Trimming removed 1 base from V and 3 bases from J, with 12 bases in between. The CDR3 has 15 amino acids. DNA for the CDR3: TGTGCCAGCAGCTTAGGTCCCAGGGGCGACACTGAAGCTTTCTTT. Protein product: CASSLGPRGDTEAFF.

The chain couples TRBV5-1 to TRBJ2-7, with a possible D match to TRBD2 (6 bases). Per germline, CDR1 SGHRS and CDR2 YFSETQ. This CDR3 is built from 14 residues. Trimming removed 5 bases from V and 4 bases from J, with 16 bases in between. The CDR3 DNA reads as TGCGCCAGCAGTCCGAGGCGGGGCTCTTACGAGCAGTACTTC. This gives the protein CASSPRRGSYEQYF. The full variable domain, completed using reference TRBV5-1 and TRBJ2-7, is KAGVTQTPRYLIKTRGQQVTLSCSPISGHRSVSWYQQTPGQGLQFLFEYFSETQRNKGNFPGRFSGRQFSNSRSEMNVSTLELGDSALYLCASSPRRGSYEQYFGPGTRLTVT.

The J gene is TRBJ2-7, the V gene TRBV30; D is undetermined. This CDR3 has 11 residues. CDR1 is GTSNPN, CDR2 SVGIG, per germline (reference sequence). Deletions cut 4 bases from V and 6 bases from J, with 10 bases between. The CDR3 DNA follows: TGTGCCTGGACCACTGGGCTCGAGCAGTACTTC. This encodes CAWTTGLEQYF.

V and J are TRBV28 and TRBJ1-1; 8 bases are shared with TRBD1. Looked up from germline, CDR1 is MDHEN and CDR2 is SYDVKM. This CDR3 is built from 15 residues. The V segment lost 4 bases and the J segment 1 base; nucleotides outside the gene matches: 5. CDR3: CASSSVDRGNTEAFF. The CDR3 region has the DNA TGTGCCAGCAGTTCCGTCGACAGGGGGAACACTGAAGCTTTCTTT.

The rearrangement links TRBV6-1 to TRBJ2-7; D call uncertain. V lost 2 bases, J lost 2 bases, and 10 bases lay in between. The V gene's germline CDR1 is MNHNS and CDR2 SASEGT. The CDR3 covers 14 residues. The CDR3 loop is CASSEFFTAYEQYF. The CDR3, as DNA: TGTGCCAGCAGTGAATTCTTCACGGCCTACGAGCAGTACTTC.

The gene calls are TRBV5-5 and TRBJ2-7, with 12 bases matching TRBD2. The CDR3 has 17 amino acids. The germline gives CDR1 SGHKS, CDR2 YYEKEE (reference sequence). V lost 4 bases, J lost 0 bases, and 8 bases stayed unmatched. The CDR3 sequence: CASSRTSGTSSSYEQYF. For the CDR3, the DNA is TGTGCCAGCAGCCGGACTAGCGGGACCTCGAGCTCCTACGAGCAGTACTTC. The full variable domain, its missing parts supplied by reference TRBV5-5 and TRBJ2-7, is DAGVTQSPTHLIKTRGQQVTLRCSPISGHKSVSWYQQVLGQGPQFIFQYYEKEERGRGNFPDRFSARQFPNYSSELNVNALLLGDSALYLCASSRTSGTSSSYEQYFGPGTRLTVT.

The CDR3 coding sequence is TGTGCCAGCAGCTTAGAACTAGCGGGAGGACTCCTCACAGATACGCAGTATTTT. It yields the protein CASSLELAGGLLTDTQYF. The chain links TRBV11-2 to TRBJ2-3; 12 nucleotides line up with TRBD2. Losses at the gene ends were 0 bases for V and 2 bases for J; bases not matched to a gene: 6. The length of the CDR3 is 18 residues. CDR1 SGHAT and CDR2 FQNNGV come from the germline V gene.

The chain uses TRBV11-3 and TRBJ2-4, with a possible D match to TRBD1 (6 bases). The CDR3 is 14 residues long. V was pared by 5 bases and J by 6 bases, with 14 bases between. Germline lookup yields CDR1 SGHNT and CDR2 YENEEA. The CDR3 bases are TGTGCCAGCAGCCCAAAACAGGGTGGAAACATTCAGTACTTC. It specifies CASSPKQGGNIQYF.

Remarks on this clone: One end of the junction is discordant with germline, which a read error may explain. The CDR3 DNA reads TGTGCTAGCAGCTGGGGGACGGGAGGAGAGACCCAGTACTTC. This translates into CASSWGTGGETQYF. The J gene is TRBJ2-5, the V gene TRBV7-7, with TRBD2 matching 7 bases. The germline V gene encodes CDR1 SSHAT and CDR2 FNYEAQ (reference sequence). The CDR3 spans 14 residues.

The gene calls are TRBV15 and TRBJ1-6; 7 bases align to TRBD1. Per the germline V gene, CDR1 is LNHNV and CDR2 is YYDKDF (reference sequence). V lost 3 bases and J lost 10; bases outside the gene matches: 9. CDR3 size: 15 residues. CDR3 coding DNA: TGTGCCACCAGCAGGGATCTCAGGGGGTTCTCACCCCTCCACTTT. Its protein product is CATSRDLRGFSPLHF.

The chain uses TRBV7-3 and TRBJ2-1, with 10 bases lining up with TRBD1. The CDR3 spans 22 residues. V trimming: 4 bases; J trimming: 0 bases; junction bases outside the gene matches: 21. The germline CDR1 and CDR2 sequences are SGHTA and FQGTGA. CDR3 residues: CASSSLAGYGTGDLSSYNEQFF. DNA for the CDR3: TGTGCCAGCAGCTCTTTGGCCGGTTATGGGACAGGGGATTTAAGCTCCTACAATGAGCAGTTCTTC.

The V and J genes are TRBV6-5 and TRBJ1-5; D may be TRBD1 (6 bases). In germline, CDR1 is MNHEY, CDR2 SVGAGI. Trimming shortened V by 5 bases and J by 5 bases, and 16 bases separated the two germline ends. This CDR3 has 15 residues. The CDR3 reads CASSPAGRGDQPQHF. For the CDR3, the DNA is TGTGCCAGCAGTCCAGCCGGCAGGGGCGATCAGCCCCAGCATTTT.

The genes are TRBV19 and TRBJ2-1, with D possibly matching TRBD2 (7 bases). Trimming cost V 6 bases and J 4 bases, with 19 bases left between them. Germline loops: CDR1 LNHDA, CDR2 SQIVND (reference sequence). The CDR3 has 16 residues. The CDR3 DNA reads TGTGCCAGTAGGAACCCGGGGGCGGGAGTTTACAATGAGCAGTTCTTC. Protein: CASRNPGAGVYNEQFF. Combining the CDR3 with reference TRBV19 and TRBJ2-1 gives the whole variable domain DGGITQSPKYLFRKEGQNVTLSCEQNLNHDAMYWYRQDPGQGLRLIYYSQIVNDFQKGDIAEGYSVSREKKESFPLTVTSAQKNPTAFYLCASRNPGAGVYNEQFFGPGTRLTVL.

This chain uses TRBV4-1 with TRBJ1-2, with a weak D call TRBD1 (6 bases). Trimming shortened V by 4 bases and J by 4 bases, and 19 bases separated the two germline ends. This CDR3 is 16 amino acids long. Germline V gene data show CDR1 as MGHRA and CDR2 as YSYEKL. The CDR3 nucleotides are TGCGCCAGCAGCCGAATAGGGACCCCCAGGGGCTATGGCTACACCTTC. It specifies CASSRIGTPRGYGYTF.

There are many counts of this clone. The chain joins TRBV7-9 to TRBJ1-5; the D gene is possibly TRBD1 (6 bases). Trimming took off 5 bases at V and 1 base at J, with 15 bases between the two ends. Germline-derived CDR1 and CDR2 are SEHNR and FQNEAQ (reference sequence). The CDR3 contains 16 residues. CDR3 in amino acids: CASSEGSGVSNQPQHF. CDR3 sequence (DNA): TGTGCCAGCAGCGAGGGCTCAGGGGTAAGCAATCAGCCCCAGCATTTT.

This clone was counted once. The gene calls are TRBV6-4 and TRBJ1-2, with 10 bases lining up with TRBD1. This CDR3 spans 14 amino acids. With V trimmed by 6 bases and J by 6 bases, 7 bases remained unmatched. The germline gives CDR1 MRHNA, CDR2 SNTAGT. CDR3 bases: TGTGCCAGCAGACCTCCGGGACAGGGGCATGGCTACACCTTC. Its protein is CASRPPGQGHGYTF.

J is TRBJ2-5 and V is TRBV27; 14 nucleotides line up with TRBD2. The CDR3 sequence is 17 residues long. Germline CDR1 MNHEY, CDR2 SMNVEV (reference sequence). Trimming removed 6 bases from V and 5 bases from J; junction bases left unmatched: 11. Here the CDR3 DNA reads TGTGCCAGCAGCCCCGGTGGACTAGCGGGAGGAGGCGAGACCCAGTACTTC. It yields the protein CASSPGGLAGGGETQYF.

The chain uses TRBV18 and TRBJ1-5; D may be TRBD1 (6 bases). V was clipped by 3 bases and J by 10 bases, with 19 bases between them. CDR1 KGHSH and CDR2 LQKENI come from the germline V gene. This CDR3 is 15 amino acids long. The CDR3 nucleotides are TGTGCCAGCTCACCGGTAGGGGGTAGCGTCAATCCCCAGCATTTT. This gives the protein CASSPVGGSVNPQHF.

This clone occurred once. This chain connects TRBV5-1 to TRBJ1-1; no firm D call. This CDR3 is 14 amino acids long. The germline V and J ends were trimmed by 1 base and 1 base, with 8 bases remaining between them. Germline-derived CDR1 and CDR2 are SGHRS and YFSETQ. CDR3 amino acids: CASSLSAGNTEAFF. The CDR3 DNA reads as TGCGCCAGCAGCTTGTCTGCAGGGAACACTGAAGCTTTCTTT.

The chain joins TRBV29-1 to TRBJ2-6; D is uncertain. V was shortened by 6 bases and J by 0 bases, with 12 bases between the two germline ends. Germline V gene lookup returns CDR1 SQVTM and CDR2 ANQGSEA. The CDR3 contains 15 residues. CDR3 residues: CSVQVFRSGANVLTF. The DNA for the CDR3 is TGCAGCGTGCAGGTATTCCGCTCTGGGGCCAACGTCCTGACTTTC.

The chain recombines TRBV27 with TRBJ2-6; TRBD1 matches at 9 bases. The length of the CDR3 is 19 residues. The germline CDR1 and CDR2 sequences are MNHEY and SMNVEV (reference sequence). V lost 4 bases and J lost 2; bases outside the gene matches: 12. The CDR3 bases are TGTGCCAGCAGTTCCCCGGACAGGGGCCCTTTTGCTGGGGCCAACGTCCTGACTTTC. As protein: CASSSPDRGPFAGANVLTF.